Listed below are T cell receptor beta chains from one sample, sequenced in a study of cytomegalovirus exposure and HLA in healthy donors. Assay used: immunoSEQ multiplex PCR; TCRdb lists only in-frame clones, some missing. The table records approximately 140,000 clones, approximately 80% of them present only once. Sequencing was performed on PBMCs. These receptors came from a boy aged 2 to 10 in good health and CMV-seronegative. The CDR3 runs from the conserved cysteine through the conserved F or W. The order of the fields is CDR3 protein, CDR3 DNA, J gene, clone size, V gene, D gene. The D gene is left open where the match is weak. Clone size is stated in some rows and not others, as once, few, many or a class when expanded.

CASSGGGGGKDEQYF TGTGCCAGCAGCGGGGGGGGTGGAGGGAAGGACGAGCAGTACTTC TRBJ2-7 - TRBV7-2 TRBD2
CASSLVPGSGTDTQYF TGTGCCAGCAGCTTAGTCCCCGGGAGTGGAACAGATACGCAGTATTTT TRBJ2-3 - TRBV7-3 -
CASSTGQESHEQYF TGTGCCAGCAGCACCGGACAGGAAAGCCACGAGCAGTACTTC TRBJ2-7 - TRBV9 TRBD1
CASSEEGTAYEQYF TGTGCCAGCAGCGAAGAGGGGACAGCCTACGAGCAGTACTTC TRBJ2-7 - TRBV9 TRBD1
CASSTGLKTYEQYF TGTGCCAGCAGCACCGGACTGAAGACCTACGAGCAGTACTTC TRBJ2-7 - TRBV5-4 -
CASSPPGLAGGYNEQFF TGTGCCAGCTCACCACCGGGACTAGCGGGAGGCTACAATGAGCAGTTCTTC TRBJ2-1 - TRBV18 TRBD2
CASSSTGFNQPQHF TGTGCCAGCAGCTCGACAGGGTTCAATCAGCCCCAGCATTTT TRBJ1-5 once TRBV5-5 TRBD1
CSATGEQQYF TGCAGTGCTACAGGGGAACAGCAGTACTTC TRBJ2-7 - TRBV20-1 -
CASSGLAGDIHEQFF TGTGCCAGCAGTGGACTAGCGGGAGATATCCATGAGCAGTTCTTC TRBJ2-1 few TRBV6-1 TRBD2
CASSLSGAVNTEAFF TGTGCCAGCAGTTTGTCCGGTGCGGTGAACACTGAAGCTTTCTTT TRBJ1-1 - TRBV6-6 -
CASSSRTSGTDTQYF TGTGCCAGCAGCTCCCGGACTAGCGGCACAGATACGCAGTATTTT TRBJ2-3 - TRBV7-9 TRBD2
CASSYSGTRQETQYF TGTGCCAGCAGTTACTCGGGGACAAGGCAAGAGACCCAGTACTTC TRBJ2-5 few TRBV6-5 -
CASSLGQGLYGYTF TGTGCCAGCAGCTTAGGACAGGGACTCTATGGCTACACCTTC TRBJ1-2 - TRBV7-2 TRBD1
CASSWQAEVSNQPQHF TGTGCCAGCAGTTGGCAGGCCGAAGTGAGCAATCAGCCCCAGCATTTT TRBJ1-5 once TRBV6-6 -
CASSFSIAGEDNEQFF TGTGCCAGCAGTTTCTCCATAGCGGGAGAAGACAATGAGCAGTTCTTC TRBJ2-1 - TRBV28 TRBD2
CASSPGGNTEAFF TGTGCCAGCAGCCCCGGGGGGAACACTGAAGCTTTCTTT TRBJ1-1 - TRBV7-9 -
CASSPNREGAQYF TGTGCCAGCAGTCCCAACAGGGAGGGCGCCCAGTACTTC TRBJ2-5 - TRBV2 -
CASSQERTTPYEQFF TGCGCCAGCAGCCAAGAAAGGACTACTCCTTATGAGCAGTTCTTC TRBJ2-1 - TRBV4-1 -
CASSLAKQWREQYF TGTGCCAGCAGCTTAGCGAAACAGTGGCGCGAGCAGTACTTC TRBJ2-7 - TRBV7-8 -
CASSLPGQHGGKLFF TGTGCCAGCAGCCTGCCGGGACAGCACGGCGGGAAGCTGTTTTTT TRBJ2-2 - TRBV7-9 -
CASSSGTGAYTF TGTGCCAGCAGCTCCGGGACTGGTGCCTACACCTTC TRBJ1-2 - TRBV11-1 -
CASSPLGTGTNTEAFF TGTGCCAGCAGCCCACTTGGGACAGGGACGAACACTGAAGCTTTCTTT TRBJ1-1 few TRBV7-3 TRBD1
CASSLGGRPSSGANVLTF TGCGCCAGCAGCTTGGGGGGGAGGCCCAGCTCTGGGGCCAACGTCCTGACTTTC TRBJ2-6 - TRBV5-1 -
CASSDGSGGSGELFF TGTGCCAGCAGTGATGGTAGCGGAGGATCCGGGGAGCTGTTTTTT TRBJ2-2 - TRBV6-4 -
CASTGTASLEANVLTF TGCGCCAGCACGGGGACAGCCTCTCTTGAAGCCAACGTCCTGACTTTC TRBJ2-6 - TRBV5-1 TRBD1
CASSSDRDPHQPQHF TGTGCCAGCAGCTCGGACAGGGACCCACATCAGCCCCAGCATTTT TRBJ1-5 few TRBV7-9 TRBD1
CASSYSRASWEQFF TGTGCCAGCAGTTACTCGAGGGCATCGTGGGAGCAGTTCTTC TRBJ2-1 few TRBV6-5 -
CASSPGGLGTDTQYF TGTGCCAGCAGCCCAGGAGGACTGGGCACAGATACGCAGTATTTT TRBJ2-3 - TRBV7-2 -
CASSLKLAGTGELFF TGTGCCAGCAGCTTGAAGCTAGCGGGCACCGGGGAGCTGTTTTTT TRBJ2-2 - TRBV5-5 TRBD2
CASSLGLAGGPAEQFF TGTGCCAGCAGCTTAGGTCTAGCGGGGGGGCCAGCTGAGCAGTTCTTC TRBJ2-1 - TRBV11-3 TRBD2
CASSRRGDTDTQYF TGTGCCAGTAGCAGACGGGGGGACACAGATACGCAGTATTTT TRBJ2-3 - TRBV19 TRBD2
CASSEPGTVAERPQHF TGCGCCAGCAGTGAGCCCGGGACAGTGGCAGAGAGGCCCCAGCATTTT TRBJ1-5 - TRBV10-2 TRBD1
CASSLAGAYNEQFF TGTGCCAGCAGTTTAGCGGGGGCATACAATGAGCAGTTCTTC TRBJ2-1 once TRBV6-5 TRBD2
CASSLAEQNYGYTF TGTGCCAGCAGCTTAGCGGAACAGAACTATGGCTACACCTTC TRBJ1-2 - TRBV7-2 -
CASSRHLGEGANEKLFF TGCGCCAGCAGCCGCCATCTTGGGGAGGGGGCTAATGAAAAACTGTTTTTT TRBJ1-4 - TRBV4-1 -
CASSENLGLPRGYTF TGTGCCAGCAGTGAAAATTTGGGACTCCCCCGAGGCTACACCTTC TRBJ1-2 - TRBV2 -
CASRYRGHTNTEAFF TGTGCCAGCAGATACAGGGGCCACACGAACACTGAAGCTTTCTTT TRBJ1-1 - TRBV6-5 TRBD1
CAISDARGQETQYF TGTGCCATCAGTGATGCACGGGGCCAAGAGACCCAGTACTTC TRBJ2-5 - TRBV10-3 -
CASSRELAGGGTGELFF TGTGCCAGCTCAAGGGAGTTGGCGGGAGGCGGCACCGGGGAGCTGTTTTTT TRBJ2-2 - TRBV18 TRBD2
CASSSVGRGREDTQYF TGTGCCAGCAGTTCGGTCGGGAGGGGGAGAGAAGATACGCAGTATTTT TRBJ2-3 - TRBV27 TRBD2
CASSQGRGGAWNEQFF TGTGCCAGCAGCCAAGGGCGCGGGGGGGCGTGGAATGAGCAGTTCTTC TRBJ2-1 - TRBV14 TRBD2
CASSGQGQIISPQHF TGTGCCAGCAGTGGCCAGGGACAGATAATCAGCCCCCAGCATTTT TRBJ1-5 - TRBV6-1 TRBD1
CASSQSRTHTGELFF TGTGCCAGCAGCCAGTCGAGGACACACACCGGGGAGCTGTTTTTT TRBJ2-2 - TRBV28 -
CASSQEQGDGYTF TGTGCCAGCAGCCAAGAACAGGGGGATGGCTACACCTTC TRBJ1-2 - TRBV4-2 TRBD1
CASSASRGAGTEAFF TGTGCCAGCAGTGCCAGCCGGGGAGCGGGCACTGAAGCTTTCTTT TRBJ1-1 - TRBV2 -
CASSLASPAQTGQSRANVLTF TGTGCCAGCAGCTTAGCGAGTCCCGCTCAGACAGGCCAAAGCCGGGCCAACGTCCTGACTTTC TRBJ2-6 - TRBV7-2 -
CASSTHRDYNIWYTF TGTGCCAGCAGCACCCACCGGGACTATAATATCTGGTACACCTTC TRBJ1-2 - TRBV7-8 -
CASSSGQGFGEKLFF TGTGCCAGCAGTTCTGGACAGGGATTTGGCGAAAAACTGTTTTTT TRBJ1-4 - TRBV6-6 TRBD1